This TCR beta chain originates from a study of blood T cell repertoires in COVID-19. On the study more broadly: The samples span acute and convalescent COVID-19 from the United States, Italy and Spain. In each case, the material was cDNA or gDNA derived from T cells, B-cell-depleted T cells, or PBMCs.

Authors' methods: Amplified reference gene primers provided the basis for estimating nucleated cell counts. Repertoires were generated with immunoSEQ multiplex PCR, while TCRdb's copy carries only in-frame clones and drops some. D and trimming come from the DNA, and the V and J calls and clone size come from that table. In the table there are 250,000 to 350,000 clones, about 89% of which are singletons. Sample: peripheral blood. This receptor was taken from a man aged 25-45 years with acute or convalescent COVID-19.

The CDR3 protein is CASSQGLAGNTQYF. The CDR3 nucleotides are TGCGCCAGCAGCCAAGGACTAGCGGGGAATACGCAGTATTTT. This chain uses TRBV4-1 with TRBJ2-3, with TRBD2 matching over 11 bases. This CDR3 is built from 14 residues. Germline V CDR1 and CDR2: MGHRA, YSYEKL. V dropped 1 base and J dropped 7; count of bases not matched to a gene: 1.